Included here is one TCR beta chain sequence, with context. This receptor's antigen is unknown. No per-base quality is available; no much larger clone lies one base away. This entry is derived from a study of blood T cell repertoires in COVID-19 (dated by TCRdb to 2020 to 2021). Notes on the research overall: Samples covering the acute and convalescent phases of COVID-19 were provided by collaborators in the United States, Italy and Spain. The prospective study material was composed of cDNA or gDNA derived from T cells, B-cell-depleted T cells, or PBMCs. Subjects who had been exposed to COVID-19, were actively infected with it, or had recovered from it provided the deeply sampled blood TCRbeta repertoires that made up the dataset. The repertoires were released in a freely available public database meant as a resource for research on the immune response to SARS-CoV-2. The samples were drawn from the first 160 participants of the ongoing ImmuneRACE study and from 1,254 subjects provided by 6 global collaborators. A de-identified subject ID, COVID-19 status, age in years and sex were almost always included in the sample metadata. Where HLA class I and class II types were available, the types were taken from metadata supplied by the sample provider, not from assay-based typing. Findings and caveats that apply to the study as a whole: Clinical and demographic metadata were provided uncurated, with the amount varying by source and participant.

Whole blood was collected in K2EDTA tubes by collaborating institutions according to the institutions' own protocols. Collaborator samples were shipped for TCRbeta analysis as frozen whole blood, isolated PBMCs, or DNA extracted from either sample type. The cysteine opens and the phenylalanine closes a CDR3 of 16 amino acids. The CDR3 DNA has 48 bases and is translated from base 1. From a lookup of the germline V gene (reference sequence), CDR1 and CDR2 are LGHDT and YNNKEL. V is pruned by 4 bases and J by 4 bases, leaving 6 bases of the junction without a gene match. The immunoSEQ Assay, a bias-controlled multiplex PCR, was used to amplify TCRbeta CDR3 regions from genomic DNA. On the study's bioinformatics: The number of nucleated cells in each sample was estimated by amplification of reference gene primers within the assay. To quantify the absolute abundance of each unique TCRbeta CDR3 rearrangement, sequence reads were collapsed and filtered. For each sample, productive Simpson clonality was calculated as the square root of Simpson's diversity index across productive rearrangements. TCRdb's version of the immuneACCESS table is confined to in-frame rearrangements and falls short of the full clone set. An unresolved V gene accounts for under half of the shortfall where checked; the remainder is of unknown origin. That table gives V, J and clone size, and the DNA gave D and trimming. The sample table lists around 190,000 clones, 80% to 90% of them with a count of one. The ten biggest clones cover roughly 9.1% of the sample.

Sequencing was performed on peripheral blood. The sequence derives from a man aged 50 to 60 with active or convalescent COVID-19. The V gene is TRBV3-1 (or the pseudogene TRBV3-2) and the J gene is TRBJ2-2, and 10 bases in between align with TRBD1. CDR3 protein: CASSPPGQGSTGELFF. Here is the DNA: TGTGCCAGCAGCCCTCCGGGACAGGGGAGCACCGGGGAGCTGTTTTTT.